The clone carrying this T cell receptor (beta chain) occurred many times. J gave up 6 bases and V 3 bases, and 7 bases lay outside the gene matches. CDR3 length: 15 residues. Germline lookup yields CDR1 SGDLS and CDR2 YYNGEE. This sample is part of a study of blood T cell repertoires in COVID-19. At the level of the study: The United States, Italy and Spain were the sources of the acute and convalescent COVID-19 samples. PBMCs, B-cell-depleted T cells, or T cells were the source of the cDNA or gDNA that made up the material.

Per the authors' pipeline: The assay estimated nucleated cells by amplifying reference gene primers. Generated by immunoSEQ multiplex PCR, the TCRdb table keeps only in-frame clones and is missing some. The DNA was the basis for D and trimming; V, J and clone size are from that table. Here the sample spans 150,000 or so clones, around 87% being singletons. Followed longitudinally, the Seattle patients had been enrolled during active infection. The clonotype comes from a man aged 60-69 years with COVID-19, enrolled during active disease. Material: peripheral blood. The V gene is TRBV9, the J gene TRBJ2-1; 9 bases map to TRBD1. The CDR3 region has the DNA TGTGCCAGCAGCGAGGGGACAGGGCAGTCCAATGAGCAGTTCTTC. This gives the protein CASSEGTGQSNEQFF.